The 31 T cell receptor beta chains reported below all come from one sample, sequenced in a study of molecular identifiers for immune sequencing clone quantification. TCRdb reprocessed the PCR reads with MiXCR, giving one entry per CDR3 protein. The sample has about 640,000 distinct CDR3 sequences, less than 20% seen once; the top ten hold roughly 0.9%. The sample was naive CD8+ T cells from blood, with Jurkat cell RNA spiked in. Documented subset: FACS-sorted CD8+CD4-CCR7+CD45RA+ naive T cells. The receptors originated from a human donor in good health. Some libraries in this study had Jurkat cell RNA spiked in.

In this sample, this clonotype turned up a few times. The V and J genes are TRBV5-6 and TRBJ1-3; no firm D call. Trimming removed 0 bases at V and 3 bases at J, with 7 bases between. The CDR3 has 14 residues. Germline V gene lookup returns CDR1 SGHDT and CDR2 YYEEEE. The CDR3 DNA sequence: TGTGCCAGCAGCTTGGTAACCGGTGGAAACACCATATATTTT. The encoded protein is CASSLVTGGNTIYF.

On this clonotype: Since a much larger clone is just one base distant, this may be a read error. The chain combines TRBV6-5 with TRBJ1-2, with 7 positions matching TRBD1. The CDR3 is made up of 15 amino acids. Trimming at V came to 2 bases and at J to 4 bases, leaving 7 bases not matched to a gene. Germline V gene data show CDR1 as MNHEY and CDR2 as SVGAGI. CDR3 in DNA: TGTGCCAGCAGTTACGAGGGACAGTGGAGCTATGGCTACACCTTC. The encoded protein is CASSYEGQWSYGYTF.

As for this clonotype: One base away lies a much larger clone, so this may be a sequencing read error. The CDR3 end shows no conserved phenylalanine or tryptophan, and so a read error is likely. V gene TRBV4-1 combines with J gene TRBJ2-5; D gene ambiguous. Germline V CDR1 and CDR2: MGHRA, YSYEKL. The V end was cut by 1 base, the J end by 2 bases, with 8 bases between. The CDR3 runs to 14 residues. This CDR3 reads CASSQVPAQETQYL. In DNA, the CDR3 is TGCGCCAGCAGCCAAGTTCCAGCTCAAGAGACCCAGTACCTC.

Concerning this clonotype itself: One end of the junction fails to match germline, which may point to a read error. The chain uses TRBV5-1 and TRBJ2-7; D is perhaps TRBD1 or TRBD2 (7 bases each). The CDR3 extends over 14 amino acids. CDR1 and CDR2 (germline): SGHRS, YFSETQ. For the CDR3, the DNA is TGCGCCGGCAGCCTGGGAGGGGGCCCATACGAGCAGTACTTC. This encodes CAGSLGGGPYEQYF.

Comments on this clonotype: Being one base from a much bigger clone, this may be a read error. CDR3 sequence reads: CSVAGGTAGPYEQYF. CDR3 in DNA: TGCAGCGTTGCAGGAGGGACGGCCGGACCCTACGAGCAGTACTTC. The gene calls are TRBV29-1 and TRBJ2-7; possibly TRBD2 for D (6 bases). The V gene's germline CDR1 is SQVTM and CDR2 ANQGSEA. The CDR3 has 15 amino acids. Trimming stripped 4 bases from V and 2 bases from J, with 18 bases between.

This clonotype was counted only a few times. The V gene is TRBV11-3, the J gene TRBJ2-1, with D maybe TRBD1 (5 bases). From germline, CDR1 is SGHNT and CDR2 YENEEA. V lost 5 bases, J lost 0 bases, and 11 bases lay in between. The CDR3 extends over 15 amino acids. DNA of the CDR3: TGTGCCAGCAGCGGAACAGGAGACTCCTACAATGAGCAGTTCTTC. Protein sequence: CASSGTGDSYNEQFF.

This clonotype was counted only a few times. The rearrangement links TRBV19 to TRBJ2-1; 11 nucleotides agree with TRBD2. This CDR3 is 15 amino acids long. V trimming: 9 bases; J trimming: 8 bases; junction bases outside the gene matches: 12. Per germline, CDR1 LNHDA and CDR2 SQIVND (reference sequence). The CDR3, as DNA: TGTGCCAGCAGATTAGCGGGGGGGCCTTTCGATGAGCAGTTCTTC. Translated: CASRLAGGPFDEQFF.

Ten or more counts support this clonotype. Here the CDR3 DNA reads TGTGCCAGCAGCTGGAGAGAACTGAACACTGAAGCTTTCTTT. Protein product: CASSWRELNTEAFF. V gene TRBV5-8 combines with J gene TRBJ1-1, with D hard to call. V was pared by 3 bases and J by 0 bases, with 9 bases between. Germline V gives CDR1 SGHTS, CDR2 YDEGEE. This CDR3 has 14 residues.

This clonotype was counted only a few times. The chain combines TRBV13 with TRBJ2-1; 11 bases fit TRBD2. CDR3 length equals 16 residues. The germline V gene has CDR1 PRHDT and CDR2 FYEKMQ (reference sequence). Trimming removed 6 bases from V and 1 base from J; junction bases left unmatched: 5. The CDR3 DNA follows: TGTGCCAGCAGTTCTTGGACTAGCGGGTCCTACAATGAGCAGTTCTTC. Translated: CASSSWTSGSYNEQFF.

This clonotype was seen ten or more times. This sequence joins TRBV28 and TRBJ2-1; perhaps D is TRBD1 or TRBD2 (5 bases each). The CDR3 runs to 14 residues. Germline V gene sequence: CDR1 MDHEN, CDR2 SYDVKM. V was cut by 5 bases and J by 10 bases, with 18 bases left in between. CDR3 coding DNA: TGTGCCAGCAGTCATGCAACCGGGACGGGAGAGCAGTTCTTC. Residues: CASSHATGTGEQFF.

This clonotype was counted a few times. The chain links TRBV3-1 to TRBJ2-6, with D perhaps given as TRBD1 or TRBD2 (6 bases each). Germline loops: CDR1 LGHDT, CDR2 YNNKEL (reference sequence). The CDR3 runs 19 residues. Trimming removed 4 bases from V and 3 bases from J, with 22 bases in between. The CDR3: CASSPWRGTGDYGANVLTF. Here the CDR3 DNA reads TGTGCCAGCAGCCCTTGGAGGGGGACCGGAGATTATGGGGCCAACGTCCTGACTTTC.

Many counts were recorded for this clonotype. The V call is TRBV30, the J call TRBJ2-5; TRBD1 matches 9 bases. V lost 7 bases and J lost 1; bases outside the gene matches: 1. The CDR3 is 12 amino acids. Germline CDR1 GTSNPN, CDR2 SVGIG (reference sequence). CDR3 loop: CASTGGQETQYF. CDR3 DNA: TGTGCCTCGACAGGGGGCCAAGAGACCCAGTACTTC.

The sample holds a few counts of this clonotype. V gene TRBV4-2 combines with J gene TRBJ2-1, with D maybe TRBD1 (6 bases). Germline loops: CDR1 LGHNA, CDR2 YNFKEQ. The CDR3 length is 13 residues. Trimming cost V 2 bases and J 10 bases, with 12 bases left between them. DNA of the CDR3: TGTGCCAGCAGCCAAAACAGGGACCACGAGCAGTTCTTC. This gives the protein CASSQNRDHEQFF.

This clonotype appeared many times. V is TRBV4-2 and J is TRBJ1-5; a weak D match, TRBD1 (6 bases). CDR3 length: 14 amino acids. Trimming removed 3 bases from V and 5 bases from J, with 11 bases in between. The V gene's germline CDR1 is LGHNA and CDR2 YNFKEQ. CDR3 in DNA: TGTGCCAGCAGCCAGGGGGCCCCGGATCAGCCCCAGCATTTT. Translating gives CASSQGAPDQPQHF.

This clonotype was counted ten times or more. This sequence joins TRBV20-1 and TRBJ2-7; no firm D call. Germline CDR1 and CDR2: DFQATT and SNEGSKA (reference sequence). CDR3 length: 18 amino acids. The V end lost 2 bases, the J end lost 3 bases, and 26 bases lay between the germline ends. This CDR3 reads CSARPVRFYDGSFYEQYF. The CDR3 bases are TGCAGTGCTAGACCCGTTCGATTCTATGACGGCTCGTTCTACGAGCAGTACTTC.

This clonotype came up many times. The rearrangement joins TRBV18 to TRBJ2-6; 7 positions match TRBD1. Germline assignment: CDR1 KGHSH and CDR2 LQKENI. This CDR3 contains 21 residues. With 10 bases clipped from V and 0 bases from J, the junction kept 24 bases outside the gene matches. This CDR3 reads CATDVWDSRKEEYSGANVLTF. The CDR3 DNA is TGTGCCACCGATGTGTGGGACAGCAGAAAAGAAGAATACTCTGGGGCCAACGTCCTGACTTTC.

In its sample, this clonotype was seen many times. The chain is built from TRBV25-1 and TRBJ2-7, with D uncertain. Trimming removed 3 bases from V and 9 bases from J, with 21 bases in between. This CDR3 contains 15 residues. CDR1 and CDR2 from the germline V gene are MGHDK and SYGVNS. CDR3 DNA: TGTGCCAGCAGTGACAAATCGCCCCAAGGGAAACGGCAGTACTTC. Amino acid sequence: CASSDKSPQGKRQYF.

This clonotype was detected ten times or more. The rearrangement links TRBV28 to TRBJ2-7; TRBD2 aligns across 8 bases. The germline CDR1 and CDR2 sequences are MDHEN and SYDVKM. The CDR3 has 12 residues. Trimming removed 6 bases from V and 4 bases from J; junction bases left unmatched: 2. The CDR3 coding sequence is TGTGCCAGCAGAGCGGGGGAGTACGAGCAGTACTTC. It translates to CASRAGEYEQYF.

As for this clonotype: The junction and the germline gene differ at one end; a read error may be behind it. This rearrangement joins TRBV15 to TRBJ2-3, with 10 positions matching TRBD1. This CDR3 contains 15 residues. Per the germline V gene, CDR1 is LNHNV and CDR2 is YYDKDF (reference sequence). The CDR3 sequence: CATSTGQGWADAQYF. In DNA form, the CDR3 reads TGTGCCACCAGCACGGGACAGGGGTGGGCAGATGCGCAGTATTTT.

This chain joins TRBV19 and TRBJ1-5; D may be TRBD1 (5 bases). Deletions cut 3 bases from V and 14 bases from J, with 20 bases between. CDR3 length: 14 amino acids. Germline values: CDR1 LNHDA, CDR2 SQIVND (reference sequence). CDR3 amino acids: CASSMGRVAGGEHF. The CDR3 nucleotides read TGTGCCAGTAGTATGGGCAGGGTTGCAGGAGGGGAGCATTTT.

This clonotype was observed at least ten times. The chain joins TRBV6-5 to TRBJ2-3, with D perhaps matching TRBD1 (6 bases). CDR3 length: 14 amino acids. V was pared by 7 bases and J by 3 bases, with 14 bases between. CDR1 is MNHEY, CDR2 SVGAGI, per germline. The CDR3 region has the DNA TGTGCCAGCAATACAGGGTTGGGGACAGATACGCAGTATTTT. Amino acid sequence: CASNTGLGTDTQYF.

Points on this clonotype: Germline is not matched at one junction end, which may reflect a read error. The CDR3 loop is CACSSKTGFSPLHF. In DNA, the CDR3 is TGTGCCTGCAGCAGCAAAACAGGGTTTTCACCCCTCCACTTT. The chain is built from TRBV9 and TRBJ1-6; perhaps TRBD1 as D (6 bases). Germline V gene lookup returns CDR1 SGDLS and CDR2 YYNGEE. The CDR3 length is 14 residues.

This clonotype has a count of ten or more. Sequence at one end of the junction differs from germline and may be a read error. V usage is TRBV4-3 and J usage is TRBJ2-5; D is unresolved. The CDR3 covers 15 residues. Germline V gene lookup returns CDR1 LGHNA and CDR2 YSLEER. This chain's CDR3 is CASSQDLARQESQYF. DNA for the CDR3: TGCGCCAGCAGCCAAGATCTGGCACGTCAAGAGTCCCAGTACTTC.

This clonotype appeared many times. The chain uses TRBV29-1 and TRBJ2-3; D is perhaps TRBD1 (6 bases). The V end lost 5 bases, the J end lost 1 base, and 10 bases lay between the germline ends. Germline loops: CDR1 SQVTM, CDR2 ANQGSEA. The CDR3 spans 13 residues. The CDR3 sequence: CSVIPGGTDTQYF. Written as DNA, the CDR3 is TGCAGCGTTATACCAGGGGGCACAGATACGCAGTATTTT.

This clonotype has a handful of counts. This chain connects TRBV19 to TRBJ1-1; a possible D gene is TRBD1 (5 bases). CDR1 and CDR2 (germline): LNHDA, SQIVND (reference sequence). This CDR3 spans 15 amino acids. The V end lost 1 base, the J end lost 8 bases, and 17 bases lay between the germline ends. CDR3 sequence reads: CASSIVETAIAEAFF. Written as DNA, the CDR3 is TGTGCCAGTAGTATAGTCGAGACAGCCATCGCCGAAGCTTTCTTT.

This clonotype turned up a few times. The genes are TRBV20-1 and TRBJ1-4, with D perhaps matching TRBD1 (6 bases). This CDR3 is 17 amino acids long. Trimming shortened V by 1 base and J by 6 bases, and 21 bases separated the two germline ends. Per the germline V gene, CDR1 is DFQATT and CDR2 is SNEGSKA (reference sequence). The CDR3 here is CSARALLNREGDEKLFF. The CDR3 region has the DNA TGCAGTGCTAGAGCCCTCCTCAACAGGGAAGGGGATGAAAAACTGTTTTTT.

This clonotype occurred many times. The chain links TRBV6-1 to TRBJ1-3, with D possibly being TRBD1 (6 bases). Per germline, CDR1 MNHNS and CDR2 SASEGT. V was trimmed by 1 base and J by 3 bases, leaving 19 bases between them. There are 18 residues in the CDR3. CDR3 amino acids: CASSEVSSGGLSGNTIYF. CDR3 DNA sequence: TGTGCCAGCAGTGAAGTGTCTTCCGGGGGGCTCAGTGGAAACACCATATATTTT.

This rearrangement joins TRBV20-1 to TRBJ1-2, with D possibly being TRBD1 (5 bases). The germline V gene has CDR1 DFQATT and CDR2 SNEGSKA (reference sequence). CDR3 length: 12 residues. V was cut by 4 bases and J by 5 bases, with 11 bases left in between. This CDR3 is CSATDDSYGYTF. The CDR3 DNA is TGCAGTGCTACCGATGACAGTTATGGCTACACCTTC.

This clonotype was detected many times. The gene calls are TRBV2 and TRBJ2-3; tentative D call: TRBD1 (5 bases). Germline V gene sequence: CDR1 SNHLY, CDR2 FYNNEI. This CDR3 spans 14 amino acids. Trimming took off 1 base at V and 3 bases at J, with 8 bases between the two ends. The CDR3 nucleotides are TGTGCCAGCAGTGAAGGGGCAGGGACAGATACGCAGTATTTT. It yields the protein CASSEGAGTDTQYF.

The chain joins TRBV19 to TRBJ1-5, with TRBD1 identical over 7 bases. Germline V CDR1 and CDR2: LNHDA, SQIVND (reference sequence). CDR3 length equals 15 residues. V shed 6 bases, J shed 0 bases, and the junction held 5 bases outside the gene matches. The DNA of the CDR3 is TGTGCCAGTAGCTGGGGACAGTTTAGCAATCAGCCCCAGCATTTT. It codes for CASSWGQFSNQPQHF.

V and J are TRBV27 and TRBJ1-1; the match to TRBD1 covers 9 bases. The ends lost 5 bases at V and 3 bases at J; junction bases unmatched: 7. Germline V gives CDR1 MNHEY, CDR2 SMNVEV (reference sequence). This CDR3 has 15 residues. Here the CDR3 reads CASSPGTGIYTEAFF. The CDR3 DNA reads as TGTGCCAGCAGTCCGGGGACAGGGATCTACACTGAAGCTTTCTTT.